This note documents a single T cell receptor beta chain sequence. The antigen is undetermined. The data were produced by immunoSEQ multiplex PCR, yet TCRdb's version contains in-frame clones alone and is incomplete. The sample consists of 100,000 to 150,000 clones, roughly 93% of them appearing once. This entry comes from a study of T cell responses to AZD1222 COVID-19 vaccine. Study-level points and caveats: At baseline, just a handful of AZD1222 recipients tested seropositive. Donor demographics were predominantly white British with a female majority; clonal diversity may be underestimated. Breadth and depth of Spike-specific TCRs rose after two AZD1222 doses.

The CDR3 sequence is 14 residues long. CDR1 is LNHDA and CDR2 is SQIVND in the germline V gene (reference sequence). Between the trimmed V and J ends, which lost 3 bases and 7 bases, there was a span of 12 bases. The material sequenced was peripheral blood, taken 28 days after the second AZD1222 dose. The receptor comes from an adult who received the AZD1222 COVID-19 vaccine. This chain links TRBV19 with TRBJ1-4; no firm D call. CDR3 DNA sequence: TGTGCCAGTAGTATGCTAGGTATTGTTGAAAAACTGTTTTTT. It is translated as CASSMLGIVEKLFF.